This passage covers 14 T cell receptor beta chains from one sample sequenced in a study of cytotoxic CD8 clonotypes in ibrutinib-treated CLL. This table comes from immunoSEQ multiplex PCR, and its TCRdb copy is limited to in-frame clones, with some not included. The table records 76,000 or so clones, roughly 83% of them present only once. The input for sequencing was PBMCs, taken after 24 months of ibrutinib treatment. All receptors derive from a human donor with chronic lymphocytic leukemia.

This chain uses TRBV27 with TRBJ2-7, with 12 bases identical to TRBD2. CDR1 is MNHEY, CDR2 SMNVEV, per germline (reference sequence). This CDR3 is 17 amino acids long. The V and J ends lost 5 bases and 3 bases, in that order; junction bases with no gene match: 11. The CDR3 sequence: CASSKLLAGGPNYEQYF. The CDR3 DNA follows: TGTGCCAGCAGTAAGCTACTAGCGGGAGGACCAAACTACGAGCAGTACTTC.

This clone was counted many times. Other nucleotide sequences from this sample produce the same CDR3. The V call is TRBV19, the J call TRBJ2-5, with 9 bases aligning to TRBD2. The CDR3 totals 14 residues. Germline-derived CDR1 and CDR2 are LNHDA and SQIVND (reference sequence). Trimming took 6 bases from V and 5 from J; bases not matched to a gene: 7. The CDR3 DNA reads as TGTGCCAGTAGCATTATAGCGGGAGTGGAGACCCAGTACTTC. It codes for CASSIIAGVETQYF.

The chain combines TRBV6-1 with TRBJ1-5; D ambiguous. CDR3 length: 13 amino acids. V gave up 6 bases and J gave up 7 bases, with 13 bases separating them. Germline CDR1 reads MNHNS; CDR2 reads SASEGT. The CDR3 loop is CASSVDRAQPQHF. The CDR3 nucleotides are TGTGCCAGCAGCGTAGACCGGGCCCAGCCCCAGCATTTT.

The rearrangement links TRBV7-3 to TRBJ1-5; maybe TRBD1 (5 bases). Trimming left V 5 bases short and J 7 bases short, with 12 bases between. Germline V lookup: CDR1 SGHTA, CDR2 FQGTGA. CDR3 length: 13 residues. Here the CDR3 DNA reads TGTGCCAGCAGCCCCGCCCGGGGGCAGCCCCAGCATTTT. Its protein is CASSPARGQPQHF.

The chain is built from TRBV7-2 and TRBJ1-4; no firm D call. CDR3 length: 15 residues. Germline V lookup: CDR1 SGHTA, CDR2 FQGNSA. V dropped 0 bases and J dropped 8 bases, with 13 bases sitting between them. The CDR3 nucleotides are TGTGCCAGCAGCTTAGCCGGGTCCATGGGCGAAAAACTGTTTTTT. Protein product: CASSLAGSMGEKLFF.

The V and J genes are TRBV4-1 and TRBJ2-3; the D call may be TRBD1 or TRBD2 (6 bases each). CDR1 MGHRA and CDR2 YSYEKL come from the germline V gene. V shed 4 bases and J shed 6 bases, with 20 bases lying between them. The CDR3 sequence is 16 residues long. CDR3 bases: TGCGCCAGCAGCCTGAGCGGTTTGGGGGGCGGCGATACGCAGTATTTT. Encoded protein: CASSLSGLGGGDTQYF.

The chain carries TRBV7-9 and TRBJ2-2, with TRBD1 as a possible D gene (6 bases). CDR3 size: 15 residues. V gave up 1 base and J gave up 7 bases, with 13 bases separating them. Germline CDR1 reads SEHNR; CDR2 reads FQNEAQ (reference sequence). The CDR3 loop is CASSLVVPTGGELFF. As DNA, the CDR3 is TGTGCCAGCAGCTTAGTTGTACCGACAGGCGGGGAGCTGTTTTTT.

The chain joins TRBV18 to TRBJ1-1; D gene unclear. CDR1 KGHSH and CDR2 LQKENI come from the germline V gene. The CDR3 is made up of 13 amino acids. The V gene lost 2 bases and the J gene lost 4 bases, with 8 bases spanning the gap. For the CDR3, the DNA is TGTGCCAGCTCACCAGTCGGGGTCACTGAAGCTTTCTTT. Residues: CASSPVGVTEAFF.

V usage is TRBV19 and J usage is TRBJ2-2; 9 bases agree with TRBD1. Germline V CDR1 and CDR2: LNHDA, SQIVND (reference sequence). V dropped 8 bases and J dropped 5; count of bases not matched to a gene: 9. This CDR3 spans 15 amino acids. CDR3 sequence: CASQKQGARTGELFF. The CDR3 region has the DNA TGTGCCAGTCAAAAACAGGGGGCGCGGACCGGGGAGCTGTTTTTT. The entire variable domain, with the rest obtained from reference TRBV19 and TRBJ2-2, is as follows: DGGITQSPKYLFRKEGQNVTLSCEQNLNHDAMYWYRQDPGQGLRLIYYSQIVNDFQKGDIAEGYSVSREKKESFPLTVTSAQKNPTAFYLCASQKQGARTGELFFGEGSRLTVL.

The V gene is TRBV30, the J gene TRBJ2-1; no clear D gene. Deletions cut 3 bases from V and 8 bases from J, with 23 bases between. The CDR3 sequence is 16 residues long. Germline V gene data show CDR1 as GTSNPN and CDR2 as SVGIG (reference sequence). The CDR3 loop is CAWRPLGREVGHEQFF. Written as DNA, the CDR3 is TGTGCCTGGAGACCCCTGGGTAGAGAGGTAGGCCATGAGCAGTTCTTC.

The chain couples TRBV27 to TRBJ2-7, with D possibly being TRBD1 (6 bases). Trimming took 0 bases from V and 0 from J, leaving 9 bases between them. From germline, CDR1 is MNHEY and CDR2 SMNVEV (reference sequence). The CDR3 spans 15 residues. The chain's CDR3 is CASSLSRTASYEQYF. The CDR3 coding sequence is TGTGCCAGCAGTTTATCGCGGACAGCCTCCTACGAGCAGTACTTC.

Here the CDR3 reads CASRGLAGGLAENIQYF. The CDR3 nucleotides are TGTGCCAGTAGGGGGCTAGCGGGAGGGCTGGCGGAGAACATTCAGTACTTC. V is TRBV19 and J is TRBJ2-4; TRBD2 aligns across 12 bases. The V gene's germline CDR1 is LNHDA and CDR2 SQIVND (reference sequence). This CDR3 comprises 17 residues. V dropped 6 bases and J dropped 7; count of bases not matched to a gene: 13.

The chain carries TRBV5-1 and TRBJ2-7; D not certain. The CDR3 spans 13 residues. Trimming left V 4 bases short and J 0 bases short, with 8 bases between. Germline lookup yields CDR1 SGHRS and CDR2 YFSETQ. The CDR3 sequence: CASSIGSSYEQYF. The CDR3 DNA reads TGCGCCAGCAGCATCGGGTCCTCCTACGAGCAGTACTTC.

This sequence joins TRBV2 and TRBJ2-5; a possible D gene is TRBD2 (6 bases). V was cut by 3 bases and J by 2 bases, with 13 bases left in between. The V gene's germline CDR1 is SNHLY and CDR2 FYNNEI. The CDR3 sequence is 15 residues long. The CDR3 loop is CASSDPGLPQETQYF. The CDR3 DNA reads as TGTGCCAGCAGTGATCCGGGACTCCCACAAGAGACCCAGTACTTC.